A selection of T cell receptor beta chains follows, all from one sample in a study of blood T cell repertoires in COVID-19. The data were produced by immunoSEQ multiplex PCR, yet TCRdb's version contains in-frame clones alone and is incomplete. This sample has about 500,000 clones, with roughly 87% found just once. The sequenced material came from peripheral blood. Source of these receptors: a young man with COVID-19, enrolled during active disease. The CDR3 runs from the conserved cysteine through the conserved F or W. Fields, in order: J gene, V gene, CDR3 protein.

TRBJ1-6	TRBV14	CASSLTGADSPLHF
TRBJ1-5	TRBV12-3/TRBV12-4	CASSRGLNQPQHF
TRBJ1-2	TRBV2	CASSGIGGVRGYTF
TRBJ2-7	TRBV18	CASSPPTRSGYEQYF
TRBJ2-1	TRBV3-1/TRBV3-2	CASSQGQRGGSEQFF
TRBJ1-2	TRBV19	CASSVGQGNYGYTF
TRBJ2-5	TRBV4-2	CASSQEGSGGLETQYF
TRBJ1-1	TRBV24-1	CATSDSRGYAFF
TRBJ2-1	TRBV6-1	CASSEVHVQGNEQFF
TRBJ2-1	TRBV9	CASSPQNWVGYNEQFF
TRBJ1-1	TRBV19	CATSTGNTEAFF
TRBJ1-2	TRBV18	CASPSLRQGNTF
TRBJ2-5	TRBV6-5	CASSLNSAPQETQYF
TRBJ2-7	TRBV28	CASTPWGQGIHEQYF
TRBJ1-3	TRBV2	CASRPTGGSGNTIYF
TRBJ2-1	TRBV7-9	CASSLVGRDDEQFF
TRBJ2-6	TRBV7-2	CASSLVQGAVMPGANVLTF
TRBJ2-2	TRBV7-3	CASSSSRGSTGELFF
TRBJ2-5	TRBV6-5	CASSRTGQETQYF
TRBJ2-3	TRBV5-1	CASTQGWGPDTQYF
TRBJ2-1	TRBV27	CASSGALGWEQFF
TRBJ2-7	TRBV5-1	CASSLGLADPYEQYF
TRBJ2-5	TRBV3-1/TRBV3-2	CASSQEVGRGKETQYF
TRBJ2-1	TRBV27	CASSSYSSGTGLIGEQFF
TRBJ2-1	TRBV19	CASSYPTGNEQFF
TRBJ2-7	TRBV21-1	CASSKAGTSVYEQYF
TRBJ1-4	TRBV6-5	CASSTQGSPNEKLFF
TRBJ1-1	TRBV7-3	CASSIHMNTEAFF
TRBJ1-4	TRBV27	CASSPTGFVNEKLFF
TRBJ2-1	TRBV5-8	CASSLGLRDDNEQFF
TRBJ1-4	TRBV5-1	CASSSENEKLFF
TRBJ2-4	TRBV20-1	CSASTGRAAKNIQYF
TRBJ2-2	TRBV24-1	CATKAGGTGELFF
TRBJ2-2	TRBV10-3	CAIMALQGAGELFF
TRBJ2-2	TRBV7-9	CASSSGRLTGRYTGELFF
TRBJ1-5	TRBV12-3/TRBV12-4	CASSLVLNPQHF
TRBJ2-3	TRBV6-5	CASSHPSGGAFTQYF
TRBJ2-5	TRBV19	CASSIGGGAETQYF
TRBJ2-7	TRBV19	CASSPASGYEQYF
TRBJ1-5	TRBV11-2	CASSLDSYQPQHF
TRBJ2-6	TRBV5-4	CASSENRGFPGANVLTF
TRBJ2-5	TRBV20-1	CSAKQGETQYF
TRBJ1-3	TRBV5-1	CASSLGTGSGNTIYF
TRBJ2-5	TRBV7-3	CASSLFGPGTSGRDQETQYF
TRBJ2-7	TRBV23-1	CASSPTGRGLAGGRVLEQYF
TRBJ2-5	TRBV19	CASSPGTSGSGETQYF
TRBJ1-2	TRBV6-1	CASRQPGGDDYGYTF
TRBJ2-3	TRBV5-1	CASSTEGADTQYF
TRBJ1-5	TRBV9	CASSRHVNQPQHF
TRBJ2-1	TRBV19	CATLPSGNRAYNEQFF
TRBJ2-2	TRBV10-1	CASSENPRGDMHTGELFF
TRBJ2-5	TRBV6-5	CASTHPGGGKTQYF
TRBJ2-2	TRBV2	CASSGRDTGELFF